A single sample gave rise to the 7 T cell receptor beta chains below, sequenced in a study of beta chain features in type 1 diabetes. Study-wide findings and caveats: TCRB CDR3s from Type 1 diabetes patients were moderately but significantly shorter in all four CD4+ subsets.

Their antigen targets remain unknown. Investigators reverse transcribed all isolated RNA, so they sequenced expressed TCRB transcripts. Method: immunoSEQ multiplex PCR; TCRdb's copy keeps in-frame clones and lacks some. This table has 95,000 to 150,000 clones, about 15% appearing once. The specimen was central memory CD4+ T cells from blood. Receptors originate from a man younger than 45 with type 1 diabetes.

CDR3 loop: CASSLSTDQPQHF. For the CDR3, the DNA is TGCGCCAGCAGCTTGTCCACGGACCAGCCCCAGCATTTT. This chain connects TRBV5-1 to TRBJ1-5; D not resolved. CDR3 size: 13 residues. Trimming stripped 1 base from V and 7 bases from J, with 9 bases between. Germline V lookup: CDR1 SGHRS, CDR2 YFSETQ.

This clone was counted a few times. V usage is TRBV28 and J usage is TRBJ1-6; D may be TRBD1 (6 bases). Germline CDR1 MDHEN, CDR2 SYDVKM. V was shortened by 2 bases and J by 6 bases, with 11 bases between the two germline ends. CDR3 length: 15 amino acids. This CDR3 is CASSLLQGGNSPLHF. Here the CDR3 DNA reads TGTGCCAGCAGTTTACTACAGGGTGGTAATTCACCCCTCCACTTT.

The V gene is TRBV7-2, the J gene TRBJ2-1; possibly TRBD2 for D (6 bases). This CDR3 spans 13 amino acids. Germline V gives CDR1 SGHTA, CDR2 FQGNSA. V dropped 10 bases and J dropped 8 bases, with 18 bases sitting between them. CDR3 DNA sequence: TGTGCCACTGGGACTTACCTAAGGGATGAGCAGTTCTTC. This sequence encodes CATGTYLRDEQFF.

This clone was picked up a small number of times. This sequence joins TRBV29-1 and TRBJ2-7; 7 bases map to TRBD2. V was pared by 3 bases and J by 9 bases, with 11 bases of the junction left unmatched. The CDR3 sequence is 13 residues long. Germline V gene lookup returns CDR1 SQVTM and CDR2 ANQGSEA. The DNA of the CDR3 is TGCAGCGTTGAGGGGGAGGGGACGACGGTGCAGTACTTC. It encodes CSVEGEGTTVQYF.

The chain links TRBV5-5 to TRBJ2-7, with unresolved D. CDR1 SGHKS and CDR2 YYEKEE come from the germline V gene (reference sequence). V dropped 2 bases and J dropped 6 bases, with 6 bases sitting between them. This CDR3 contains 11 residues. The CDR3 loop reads CASSFLTEQYF. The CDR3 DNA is TGTGCCAGCAGCTTTCTCACCGAGCAGTACTTC.

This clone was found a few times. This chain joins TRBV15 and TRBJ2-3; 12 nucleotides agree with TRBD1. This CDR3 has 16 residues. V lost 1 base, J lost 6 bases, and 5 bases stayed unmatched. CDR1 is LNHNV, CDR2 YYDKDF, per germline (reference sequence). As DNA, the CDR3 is TGTGCCACCAGCAGAGGAGGGACAGGGGGCTTGGATACGCAGTATTTT. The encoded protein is CATSRGGTGGLDTQYF.

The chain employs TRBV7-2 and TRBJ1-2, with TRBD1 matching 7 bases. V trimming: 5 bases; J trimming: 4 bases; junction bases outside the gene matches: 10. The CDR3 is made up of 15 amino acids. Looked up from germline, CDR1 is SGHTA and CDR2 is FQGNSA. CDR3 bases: TGTGCCAGCAGCCGACAGGGTTTAGTCCCCTATGGCTACACCTTC. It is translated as CASSRQGLVPYGYTF.